This is a list of T cell receptor beta chains from one sample in a study of T cells in tuberculosis. The method was immunoSEQ multiplex PCR; TCRdb's version includes in-frame clones alone and lacks a portion of them. Seen here are 31,000 or so clones, roughly 88% observed once, and the top ten hold around 5.2%. The input for sequencing was PBMCs, taken at tuberculosis diagnosis. The receptors here all came from an adult with tuberculosis. The conserved cysteine and the conserved F or W are not part of the CDR3 here. Fields, in order: V gene, CDR3 protein.

TRBV7-8	AGPPTRNPNYGYT
TRBV5-1	ASSLMTGSSYEQY
TRBV27	ASSVSGSVSNEQF
TRBV18	ASSPQVPTGKQETQY
TRBV7-9	ASSFLSGRGETQY
TRBV18	ASSPGTGAHGYT
TRBV9	ASSAHRDRDYGYT
TRBV27	ASSSVISGSYEQY
TRBV9	ASSVEAGAQINTGELF
TRBV27	ASSSTGATNEKLF
TRBV7-3	ASSFIGQDGETQY
TRBV18	ASSPPGRREYGYT
TRBV19	ASSIFLSGGYEQY
TRBV2	ASSAKQGFYGYT
TRBV28	ASSLSFEAF
TRBV5-6	ASSLGGPTGRYEQY
TRBV15	ATSRVAGGPLDEQF
TRBV6-1	ASAQRNTIY
TRBV6-6	ASSYSRGHNEQF
TRBV4-1	ASSPGQGARYEQY
TRBV5-8	ASSLGGQGTREQY
TRBV9	ASSQPFGTGTLQETQY
TRBV18	ASSPRAGLYSGNTIY
TRBV9	ASSASPGNSGNTIY
TRBV15	ATSRGGGGNEQF
TRBV18	ASSPKREGYNEQF
TRBV9	ASSFSSYEQY
TRBV19	ASSPGTGGNTEAF
TRBV18	ASSPVSGGRGVEQF
TRBV5-1	ASSLMASNEQF
TRBV5-1	ASSYGTSGEQY
TRBV5-3	ARSLMSGNYGYT
TRBV28	ASSLGLYGYT
TRBV7-3	ASSLTEGAYEQY
TRBV9	ASSVDAIANNEQF